The present T cell receptor beta chain was sequenced within a study of T cells in Graves' hyperthyroidism and ophthalmopathy. Comment on this clonotype: The antigen remains undetermined.

Regions amplified from RNA transcripts were the TCR beta CDR3 regions. The HTBI set primed first-round TCR CDR3 RT-PCR. TCRdb independently ran MiXCR on the multiplex PCR reads; one entry per CDR3 protein. The repertoire includes about 410,000 distinct CDR3 sequences, about 15% of them detected once, and over 10% sits in the top ten. V shed 3 bases and J 3 bases; nucleotides not matched to a gene: 10. This CDR3 is built from 17 residues. CDR1 is GTSNPN, CDR2 SVGIG, per germline (reference sequence). The study's findings and limits: Most expanded thyroid clonotypes above 0.001 also appeared in blood. Using 13 V-J features, a model discriminated ophthalmopathy from stable hyperthyroidism.

Ophthalmopathy patients had moderate-to-severe active disease, CAS ≥3, NOSPECS ≥4, and disease duration under 3 months. Based on clinical symptoms, serum thyroxine and TRAb, thyroid ultrasound and orbital computed tomography, diagnoses were reached. The sample consisted of blood. The receptor was derived from a man in his late teens or twenties with Graves' ophthalmopathy. The chain links TRBV30 to TRBJ1-3, with 11 bases aligning to TRBD1. The CDR3 nucleotides read TGTGCCTGGAGGGGGACAGGGGGATTATATTATGGAAACACCATATATTTT. Translating gives CAWRGTGGLYYGNTIYF.